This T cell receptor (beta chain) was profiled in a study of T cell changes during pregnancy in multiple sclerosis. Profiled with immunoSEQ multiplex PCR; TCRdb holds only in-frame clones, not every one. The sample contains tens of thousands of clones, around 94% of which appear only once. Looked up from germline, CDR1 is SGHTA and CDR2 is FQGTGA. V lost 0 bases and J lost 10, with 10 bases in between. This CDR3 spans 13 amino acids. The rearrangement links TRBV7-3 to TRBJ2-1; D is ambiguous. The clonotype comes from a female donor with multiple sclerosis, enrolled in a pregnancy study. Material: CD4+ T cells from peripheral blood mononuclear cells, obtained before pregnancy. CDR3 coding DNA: TGTGCCAGCAGCTTAACTAGCCTTAACGAGCAGTTCTTC. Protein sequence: CASSLTSLNEQFF.